A selection of T cell receptor beta chains follows, all from one sample in a study of blood T cells in healthy people across ages. Via MiXCR, TCRdb re-called the 5' RACE reads, giving one row per CDR3 protein. Of fewer than 900,000 distinct CDR3 sequences listed, 35% to 45% are singletons. Specimen: blood. The receptor source for this set is a woman in her fifties or sixties in good health. Both conserved end residues are part of each CDR3. The D gene is left open where the match is weak. The size entry is marked missing in some rows and otherwise reads once, few, many or a size class.

>TRBV5-1|NA|TRBJ1-3|few
TGCGCCAGCAGACCCGGCCCGAACTCTGGAAACACCATATATTTT
CASRPGPNSGNTIYF
>TRBV24-1|NA|TRBJ2-7|NA
TGTGCCACCAGTCTATCTGGGCCTAATGAGCAGTACTTC
CATSLSGPNEQYF
>TRBV7-3|NA|TRBJ2-1|NA
TGTGCCAGCAGCTTAAGGAGCGGAAGCCGCTACGAGCAGTTCTTC
CASSLRSGSRYEQFF
>TRBV7-2|NA|TRBJ2-2|NA
TGTGCCAGCAGCTTAGGGGGACGACTCACCGGGGAGCTGTTTTTT
CASSLGGRLTGELFF
>TRBV12-3/TRBV12-4|NA|TRBJ1-4|NA
TGTGCCAGCAGGAAGGACGGGGATGGAGAAAAACTGTTTTTT
CASRKDGDGEKLFF
>TRBV7-2|TRBD2|TRBJ2-7|NA
TGTGCCGGCAGCTTAGGTACGACTAGCGGGAGTATCTACGAGCAGTACTTC
CAGSLGTTSGSIYEQYF
>TRBV20-1|TRBD1|TRBJ2-7|few
TGCAGTGCTAGTCGCCCTAGGGGGACAGGGTACCGCTACGAGCAGTACTTC
CSASRPRGTGYRYEQYF
>TRBV29-1|NA|TRBJ2-3|many
TGCAGCACGACGCGGTCCCTCACAGATACGCAGTATTTT
CSTTRSLTDTQYF
>TRBV18|NA|TRBJ2-5|NA
TGTGCCAGCTCACCACAGTTGGAGACCCAGTACTTC
CASSPQLETQYF
>TRBV7-2|TRBD1|TRBJ1-2|few
TGTGCCAGCAGCTTTCGCCCGGGACAGGGTTATGGCTACACCTTC
CASSFRPGQGYGYTF
>TRBV7-6|NA|TRBJ1-5|few
TGTGCCAGCAGCTTAGGGCCTCTTGATCAGCCCCAGCATTTT
CASSLGPLDQPQHF
>TRBV12-3/TRBV12-4|NA|TRBJ1-1|few
TGTGCCAGCAGTTTAGTCAGGGTCGAAACTGAAGCTTTCTTT
CASSLVRVETEAFF
>TRBV11-2|TRBD2|TRBJ2-4|few
TGTGCCAGCAGCCTCGGGACTAGGGGAAACATTCAGTACTTC
CASSLGTRGNIQYF
>TRBV6-2/TRBV6-3|TRBD2|TRBJ2-5|NA
TGTGCCAGCAGTTCCACGAGCGGGGACCAAGAGACCCAGTACTTC
CASSSTSGDQETQYF
>TRBV20-1|NA|TRBJ2-1|NA
TGCAGTGCTAGGCCGCCTGCCTCCTACAATGAGCAGTTCTTC
CSARPPASYNEQFF
>TRBV9|NA|TRBJ1-2|few
TGTGCCAGGAGGACAGAATTCTATGGCTACACCTTC
CARRTEFYGYTF
>TRBV29-1|NA|TRBJ1-2|NA
TGCAGCGCGCCCACTCACTATGGCTACACCTTC
CSAPTHYGYTF
>TRBV7-2|NA|TRBJ2-3|NA
TGTGCCAGCAGCTTAGCCGACGTCGACCTACCTCCTAGCACAGATACGCAGTATTTT
CASSLADVDLPPSTDTQYF
>TRBV5-5|NA|TRBJ2-5|few
TGTGCCAGCAGCTCAGGCCGCGACTCCCGAAATCAAGAGACCCAGTACTTC
CASSSGRDSRNQETQYF
>TRBV24-1|NA|TRBJ2-3|NA
TGTGCCACCAGTGGTTCAGGGGAGTTAGAGACAGATACGCAGTATTTT
CATSGSGELETDTQYF
>TRBV20-1|NA|TRBJ2-1|NA
TGCAGTGCTAGCCACTTCCCCCCGAGCGCCTCCTACAATGAGCAGTTCTTC
CSASHFPPSASYNEQFF
>TRBV7-9|NA|TRBJ1-6|NA
TGTGCCAGCAGCTTAAGTGGCAGCCAGTATAATTCACCCCTCCACTTT
CASSLSGSQYNSPLHF
>TRBV24-1|NA|TRBJ2-1|NA
TGTGCCACCAGTGATTTGACCGATGAGCAGTTCTTC
CATSDLTDEQFF
>TRBV6-2/TRBV6-3|NA|TRBJ2-3|NA
TGTGCCAGCAGCCGACAGCGGGCGGATACGCAGTATTTT
CASSRQRADTQYF
>TRBV15|TRBD1|TRBJ1-5|NA
TGTGCCACCAGCAGAGATGGGACAGGGCGAACAGGAGCCCAGCATTTT
CATSRDGTGRTGAQHF
>TRBV20-1|TRBD2|TRBJ2-3|few
TGCAGTGCTCTCCACGGACTAGCGGCAAGAGATACGCAGTATTTT
CSALHGLAARDTQYF
>TRBV20-1|NA|TRBJ2-1|NA
TGCAGTGCTCAGACGGGACTTAACTCCTACGAGCAGTTCTTC
CSAQTGLNSYEQFF
>TRBV9|NA|TRBJ2-3|few
TGTGCCAGCAGTCCCTTCGGTGAGCCCACAGATACGCAGTATTTT
CASSPFGEPTDTQYF
>TRBV9|TRBD2|TRBJ2-7|many
TGTGCCAGCAGCTTCATATTAGCGGGAGACGACGAGCAGTACTTC
CASSFILAGDDEQYF
>TRBV7-2|NA|TRBJ1-5|NA
TGTGCCAGCAGCATGCTAAGCAATCAGCCCCAGCATTTT
CASSMLSNQPQHF
>TRBV3-1|NA|TRBJ1-2|few
TGTGCCAGCAGCCAAGCGGCAGGGGCCAACTATGGCTACACCTTC
CASSQAAGANYGYTF
>TRBV25-1|NA|TRBJ1-2|NA
TGTGCCACGGCTTACGGCTATGGCTACACCTTC
CATAYGYGYTF